The entry below describes one T cell receptor beta chain. Antigen: not known. The sample belongs to a study of cytomegalovirus exposure and HLA in healthy donors. Study-wide results and limits: Roughly uniform sequencing depth across donors was assumed, possibly incorrectly.

It was with 60 Vbeta and 13 Jbeta primers that the PCR ran. Using immunoSEQ multiplex PCR, the repertoire was profiled, and TCRdb retains in-frame clones only, with some absent. The sample yields roughly 120,000 clones, approximately 81% seen once. Germline lookup yields CDR1 MNHNS and CDR2 SASEGT. This CDR3 has 14 amino acids. The V and J ends lost 4 bases and 6 bases, in that order; junction bases with no gene match: 9. The source is a young man in good health and CMV-seronegative. V gene TRBV6-1 combines with J gene TRBJ2-7; 7 positions match TRBD1. The sample taken for sequencing was PBMCs. The CDR3: CASSGLTGFGEQYF. DNA for the CDR3: TGTGCCAGCAGTGGGTTGACAGGGTTCGGCGAGCAGTACTTC.